The rows below give T cell receptor beta chains drawn from one sample of a study of metastatic and nonmetastatic thyroid tumors. TCRdb reanalyzed the PCR reads with MiXCR. This table holds more than 65,000 clones, 13% to 15% found once. Sequencing was done on a sample of blood. These receptors were taken from a male donor with papillary thyroid cancer or a benign thyroid nodule (not recorded which). Some clones in this sample may be carry-over from other donors' samples. CDR3s include the opening cysteine and the closing phenylalanine or tryptophan. Each record gives: J gene, clone size, V gene, D gene, CDR3 length, CDR3 protein, CDR3 DNA. D genes are given only for firm matches. Size is stated for part of the rows, as once, few or many counts, or as a class when the clone is expanded.

TRBJ1-5 | many | TRBV12-3/TRBV12-4 | . | 15 | CASSAGGISNQPQHF | TGTGCCAGCAGTGCTGGAGGGATAAGCAATCAGCCCCAGCATTTT
TRBJ1-5 | many | TRBV6-1 | . | 13 | CASRSEGIQPQHF | TGTGCCAGCAGATCTGAGGGGATCCAGCCCCAGCATTTT
TRBJ1-5 | many | TRBV2 | . | 14 | CASSEQSSNQPQHF | TGTGCCAGCAGTGAGCAGTCTAGCAATCAGCCCCAGCATTTT
TRBJ2-1 | few | TRBV12-3/TRBV12-4 | . | 16 | CASSFFLGALSREQFF | TGTGCCAGCAGTTTCTTCCTGGGGGCACTATCCCGAGAGCAGTTCTTC
TRBJ1-5 | . | TRBV20-1 | . | 13 | CSARKQGHQPQHF | TGCAGTGCTAGAAAACAGGGTCATCAGCCCCAGCATTTT
TRBJ2-3 | many | TRBV12-3/TRBV12-4 | TRBD2 | 14 | CASIRTGGPDTQYF | TGTGCCAGCATCAGAACGGGGGGGCCGGATACGCAGTATTTT
TRBJ2-2 | many | TRBV10-2 | TRBD2 | 17 | CASSESSASGTTGELFF | TGCGCCAGCAGTGAGTCGTCCGCTAGCGGGACCACCGGGGAGCTGTTTTTT
TRBJ2-1 | many | TRBV18 | . | 13 | CASSPVQGNEQFF | TGTGCCAGCTCACCGGTACAGGGCAATGAGCAGTTCTTC
TRBJ2-1 | . | TRBV27 | TRBD2 | 16 | CASSEADRRGGNEQFF | TGTGCCAGCAGTGAAGCGGACCGGCGGGGGGGAAATGAGCAGTTCTTC
TRBJ1-5 | many | TRBV30 | . | 13 | CAWEGGKNQPQHF | TGTGCCTGGGAAGGGGGGAAGAATCAGCCCCAGCATTTT